A selection of T cell receptor beta chains follows, all from one sample in a study of HIV-infected patients and healthy controls. TCRdb analysed the 5' RACE reads with MiXCR anew, one entry per CDR3 protein. The table shows some 5,400 distinct CDR3 sequences, with 7.5% to 10% occurring only once. The source was blood, collected during antiretroviral therapy. Source of these receptors: an adult with HIV infection. CDR3s include the opening cysteine and the closing phenylalanine or tryptophan. Each record gives: V gene, CDR3 length, D gene, J gene, clone size, CDR3 protein, CDR3 DNA. The D gene is left open where the match is weak. Expanded clones are given a class, and other clones once, few, many or no size at all.

TRBV6-5,15,-,TRBJ2-1,medium-sized,CASSYELVSYNEQFF,TGTGCCAGCAGTTACGAACTAGTCTCCTACAATGAGCAGTTCTTC
TRBV20-1,14,-,TRBJ1-1,many,CSASKTLMNTEAFF,TGCAGTGCCTCCAAAACACTTATGAACACTGAAGCTTTCTTT
TRBV11-1,17,TRBD2,TRBJ2-1,many,CASSQNPLAGAYNEQFF,TGTGCCAGCAGCCAAAACCCACTAGCGGGAGCCTACAATGAGCAGTTCTTC
TRBV3-1,15,-,TRBJ2-2,many,CASSRRGRDTGELFF,TGTGCCAGCAGCCGCCGGGGGCGCGACACCGGGGAGCTGTTTTTT
TRBV5-5,15,TRBD1,TRBJ2-1,many,CASSLRQGAGDEQFF,TGTGCCAGCAGCTTGAGGCAGGGGGCTGGGGATGAGCAGTTCTTC
TRBV2,15,TRBD1,TRBJ2-2,many,CASSESGTEAGELFF,TGTGCCAGCAGTGAATCCGGGACAGAGGCCGGGGAGCTGTTTTTT
TRBV3-1,12,TRBD1,TRBJ1-1,-,CASSRQGTEAFF,TGTGCCAGCAGCCGACAGGGGACTGAAGCTTTCTTT
TRBV19,14,-,TRBJ2-7,-,CASAAGQGSPEQYF,TGTGCCAGTGCTGCCGGGCAGGGAAGCCCCGAGCAGTACTTC
TRBV4-2,14,-,TRBJ2-7,many,CASSQDLTRNEQYF,TGTGCCAGCAGCCAAGATCTAACTAGGAACGAGCAGTACTTC
TRBV7-2,15,-,TRBJ2-1,-,CASSLDGSIYNEQFF,TGTGCCAGCAGCTTAGACGGGAGTATCTACAATGAGCAGTTCTTC
TRBV6-1,16,TRBD1,TRBJ2-5,many,CASTLSGTGIQETQYF,TGTGCCAGCACCCTGTCCGGGACAGGGATCCAAGAGACCCAGTACTTC
TRBV7-9,11,TRBD1,TRBJ1-1,medium-sized,CAVNRQGLAFF,TGTGCCGTGAATCGACAGGGATTAGCTTTCTTT
TRBV7-9,14,-,TRBJ2-7,-,CASSLTGESYEQYF,TGTGCCAGCAGCCTGACCGGGGAGTCCTACGAGCAGTACTTC
TRBV6-5,14,-,TRBJ1-1,medium-sized,CASRDLGPGDGAFF,TGTGCCAGCAGGGACCTGGGCCCCGGAGATGGAGCTTTCTTT